This entry lists 21 T cell receptor beta chains sequenced from one sample in a study of blood T cell repertoires in COVID-19. Here immunoSEQ multiplex PCR was the method, and the copy in TCRdb shows in-frame clones only, minus some. The table shows roughly 76,000 clones, with approximately 89% occurring only once. Input material: peripheral blood. These receptors were collected from an older woman with active COVID-19.

The V gene is TRBV5-1, the J gene TRBJ2-7; TRBD1 matches 10 bases. V lost 0 bases to trimming and J lost 5 bases; unmatched junction nucleotides: 14. Germline CDR1 is SGHRS and CDR2 is YFSETQ. The CDR3 has 18 amino acids. CDR3 coding DNA: TGCGCCAGCAGCTTGGTCTTACGACCGGGACAGGGGTACCACGAGCAGTACTTC. It specifies CASSLVLRPGQGYHEQYF.

The chain carries TRBV5-1 and TRBJ2-1, with 8 bases matching TRBD2. This CDR3 region has 13 residues. With 4 bases clipped from V and 5 bases from J, the junction kept 2 bases outside the gene matches. Germline V lookup: CDR1 SGHRS, CDR2 YFSETQ. CDR3: CASSGSGNNEQFF. The DNA of the CDR3 is TGCGCCAGCAGCGGTAGCGGGAACAATGAGCAGTTCTTC. Variable domain in full (rest from reference TRBV5-1 and TRBJ2-1): KAGVTQTPRYLIKTRGQQVTLSCSPISGHRSVSWYQQTPGQGLQFLFEYFSETQRNKGNFPGRFSGRQFSNSRSEMNVSTLELGDSALYLCASSGSGNNEQFFGPGTRLTVL.

This chain links TRBV6-5 with TRBJ1-2; TRBD1 might be the D (6 bases). CDR3 length: 11 residues. Germline V gives CDR1 MNHEY, CDR2 SVGAGI. Trimming took 8 bases from V and 7 from J, leaving 11 bases between them. CDR3 region: CASRGAPGYTF. Here the CDR3 DNA reads TGTGCCAGCCGGGGGGCGCCTGGCTACACCTTC.

The rearrangement joins TRBV25-1 to TRBJ1-1, with D perhaps TRBD1 (6 bases). CDR3 size: 13 residues. Germline CDR1 and CDR2: MGHDK and SYGVNS. The ends were cut back, 7 bases at V and 3 bases at J, with 12 bases in the middle. CDR3 amino acids: CASIRTDYTEAFF. The CDR3 nucleotides read TGTGCCAGCATTAGGACAGACTACACTGAAGCTTTCTTT.

The V gene is TRBV28, the J gene TRBJ1-6; D unclear. V was shortened by 6 bases and J by 10 bases, with 16 bases between the two germline ends. The CDR3 runs to 14 residues. Germline V gene sequence: CDR1 MDHEN, CDR2 SYDVKM. In DNA form, the CDR3 reads TGTGCCAGCAGCCCCCGGGAGGAGGTATCACCCCTCCACTTT. It yields the protein CASSPREEVSPLHF.

The chain employs TRBV2 and TRBJ1-5; 9 nucleotides align to TRBD1. V was pared by 6 bases and J by 7 bases, with 10 bases of the junction left unmatched. The CDR3 runs to 15 residues. Germline CDR1 SNHLY, CDR2 FYNNEI. The CDR3 is CASRKQGAPGQPQHF. CDR3 in DNA: TGTGCCAGCAGGAAACAGGGGGCTCCGGGGCAGCCCCAGCATTTT.

V and J are TRBV18 and TRBJ1-6; no reliable D call. Germline loops: CDR1 KGHSH, CDR2 LQKENI. This CDR3 has 13 residues. Trimming stripped 2 bases from V and 13 bases from J, with 12 bases between. For the CDR3, the DNA is TGTGCCAGCTCACCAGGCAGATTCAAGCCCCTCCACTTT. Protein: CASSPGRFKPLHF.

The chain recombines TRBV11-2 with TRBJ2-7; 7 positions match TRBD1. Germline trimming cut 0 bases from V and 3 bases from J; bases unmatched to any gene: 11. The CDR3 spans 17 residues. Looked up from germline, CDR1 is SGHAT and CDR2 is FQNNGV. Written as DNA, the CDR3 is TGTGCCAGCAGCTTAGATCCCGGACAGGACCCCTTCTACGAGCAGTACTTC. Amino acid sequence: CASSLDPGQDPFYEQYF.

The chain uses TRBV5-4 and TRBJ2-1, with a possible D match to TRBD1 (7 bases). The CDR3 contains 13 residues. The germline V gene has CDR1 SGHNT and CDR2 YYREEE (reference sequence). The V and J ends lost 2 bases and 8 bases respectively, with 11 bases between them. The CDR3 protein is CASSFGGGDEQFF. The CDR3 region has the DNA TGTGCCAGCAGCTTTGGAGGGGGCGATGAGCAGTTCTTC.

The chain joins TRBV7-9 to TRBJ2-3; TRBD2 aligns across 11 bases. Germline CDR1 SEHNR, CDR2 FQNEAQ (reference sequence). Trimming took 6 bases from V and 6 from J; bases not matched to a gene: 11. The CDR3 extends over 16 amino acids. DNA of the CDR3: TGTGCCAGCAGGCCTGGGACTAGCGGCCTTGTGGATACGCAGTATTTT. It codes for CASRPGTSGLVDTQYF.

The chain uses TRBV19 and TRBJ2-1; 11 nucleotides align to TRBD2. The CDR3 covers 17 residues. Germline CDR1 reads LNHDA; CDR2 reads SQIVND (reference sequence). With V trimmed by 4 bases and J by 4 bases, 9 bases remained unmatched. CDR3 nucleotide sequence: TGTGCCAGTAGTAGCCCAGAACTAGCGGGAGTTTACAATGAGCAGTTCTTC. The encoded protein is CASSSPELAGVYNEQFF.

The rearrangement links TRBV10-2 to TRBJ2-5, with a tentative D call TRBD2 (6 bases). Germline V gene sequence: CDR1 WSHSY, CDR2 SAAADI. The CDR3 loop spans 12 amino acids. Trimming cost V 8 bases and J 2 bases, with 9 bases left between them. In nucleotides, the CDR3 is TGCGCCAGCGGGAGGCTTCAAGAGACCCAGTACTTC. Its protein product is CASGRLQETQYF.

This chain joins TRBV5-4 and TRBJ2-1; 7 bases fit TRBD1. This CDR3 has 15 residues. Trimming removed 0 bases from V and 2 bases from J; junction bases left unmatched: 2. Germline V lookup: CDR1 SGHNT, CDR2 YYREEE (reference sequence). CDR3 region: CASSLAGGTYNEQFF. The DNA of the CDR3 is TGTGCCAGCAGCTTGGCAGGGGGAACCTACAATGAGCAGTTCTTC.

This chain connects TRBV5-1 to TRBJ1-5, with D hard to call. The CDR3 length is 13 residues. Looked up from germline, CDR1 is SGHRS and CDR2 is YFSETQ. Trimming took 0 bases from V and 4 from J, leaving 5 bases between them. The CDR3 nucleotides are TGCGCCAGCAGCTTGGCCCCAAATCAGCCCCAGCATTTT. Its translation is CASSLAPNQPQHF.

This clone appeared a few times. This chain connects TRBV24-1 to TRBJ2-1; 7 positions match TRBD1. CDR3 length: 14 residues. CDR1 is KGHDR, CDR2 SFDVKD, per germline. The ends lost 1 base at V and 7 bases at J; junction bases unmatched: 3. The CDR3 is CATSDLEGANEQFF. DNA for the CDR3: TGTGCCACCAGTGATTTAGAGGGGGCAAATGAGCAGTTCTTC.

The chain is built from TRBV7-9 and TRBJ2-2; 7 positions agree with TRBD2. CDR3 length: 16 amino acids. V lost 4 bases and J lost 6; bases outside the gene matches: 11. Germline CDR1 SEHNR, CDR2 FQNEAQ (reference sequence). The CDR3 DNA reads as TGTGCCAGCAGCTCTAAAGGACGGGAGGAAGCCGGGGAGCTGTTTTTT. Translation gives CASSSKGREEAGELFF.

The chain employs TRBV4-2 and TRBJ1-2; no definite D call. Trimming took off 0 bases at V and 4 bases at J, with 12 bases between the two ends. The germline V gene has CDR1 LGHNA and CDR2 YNFKEQ. The CDR3 has 15 residues. DNA for the CDR3: TGTGCCAGCAGCCAAGATTCTGGAGAGTTCTATGGCTACACCTTC. Protein: CASSQDSGEFYGYTF.

J is TRBJ2-1 and V is TRBV15, with 14 nucleotides matching TRBD2. Germline loops: CDR1 LNHNV, CDR2 YYDKDF (reference sequence). V gave up 0 bases and J gave up 4 bases; unmatched junction bases: 2. The CDR3 is 17 amino acids. The CDR3 reads CATSRDRTSGRYNEQFF. The CDR3 DNA reads TGTGCCACCAGCAGAGATCGGACTAGCGGGAGGTACAATGAGCAGTTCTTC.

This clone has only one observation. V gene TRBV7-2 combines with J gene TRBJ2-1, with 11 bases matching TRBD2. The V gene's germline CDR1 is SGHTA and CDR2 FQGNSA. This CDR3 region has 16 residues. With V trimmed by 5 bases and J by 3 bases, 6 bases remained unmatched. CDR3 loop: CASSPATSGIYNEQFF. CDR3 nucleotides: TGTGCCAGCAGCCCCGCGACTAGCGGGATCTACAATGAGCAGTTCTTC.

The rearrangement joins TRBV27 to TRBJ2-3; tentatively, D is TRBD2 (7 bases). Germline-derived CDR1 and CDR2 are MNHEY and SMNVEV (reference sequence). The CDR3 length is 16 residues. V lost 5 bases to trimming and J lost 1 base, with 16 bases between them. DNA of the CDR3: TGTGCCAGCAGTCCCCAGGGGCTAGCGGGCACAGATACGCAGTATTTT. As protein: CASSPQGLAGTDTQYF.

The rearrangement uses TRBV14 and TRBJ2-1, with a weak D call TRBD2 (6 bases). Germline V gene sequence: CDR1 SGHDN, CDR2 FVKESK. The CDR3 has 14 amino acids. V gave up 3 bases and J gave up 5 bases, with 11 bases separating them. CDR3 coding DNA: TGTGCCAGCAGCCACCAGCGGGTAAACAATGAGCAGTTCTTC. Protein product: CASSHQRVNNEQFF.